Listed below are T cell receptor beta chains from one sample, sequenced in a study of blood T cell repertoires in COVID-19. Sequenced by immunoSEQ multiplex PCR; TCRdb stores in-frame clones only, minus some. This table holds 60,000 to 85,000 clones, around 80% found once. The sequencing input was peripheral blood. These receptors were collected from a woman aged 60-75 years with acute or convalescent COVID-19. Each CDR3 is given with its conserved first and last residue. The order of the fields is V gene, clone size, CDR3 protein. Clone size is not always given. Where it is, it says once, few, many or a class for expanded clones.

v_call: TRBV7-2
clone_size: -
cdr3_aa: CASSLAAGAGYGYTF

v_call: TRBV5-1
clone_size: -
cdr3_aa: CASSLGNSGNTIYF

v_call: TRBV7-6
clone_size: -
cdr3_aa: CASSYRDSYGYTF

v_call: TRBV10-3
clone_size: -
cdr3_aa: CAISEQGGTGEQFF

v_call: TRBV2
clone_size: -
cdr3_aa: CASSGDNTDTQYF

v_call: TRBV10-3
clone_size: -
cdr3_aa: CAIQGDSNQPQHF

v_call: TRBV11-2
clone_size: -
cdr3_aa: CASSLRGTDTQYF

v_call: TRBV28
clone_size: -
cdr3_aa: CASRATGNSGANVLTF

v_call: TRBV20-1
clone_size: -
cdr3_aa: CSASQGRSTDTQYF

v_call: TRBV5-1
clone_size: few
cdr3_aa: CASSSVPQGAGTEAFF

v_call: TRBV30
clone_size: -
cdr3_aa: CAWIPGGGNYGYTF

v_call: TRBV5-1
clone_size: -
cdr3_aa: CASSLHHTGIFTEAFF

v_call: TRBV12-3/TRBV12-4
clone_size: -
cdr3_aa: CASSKQGFQPQHF

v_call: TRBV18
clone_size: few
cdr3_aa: CASSPTYGEVDTEAFF

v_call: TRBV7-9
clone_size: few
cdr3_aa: CASSLLPGQGAHSPLHF

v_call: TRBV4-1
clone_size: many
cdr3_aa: CASSQAGGWNTEAFF

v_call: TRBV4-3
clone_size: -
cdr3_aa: CASSQTSTGGFYGYTF

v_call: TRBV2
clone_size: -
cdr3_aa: CAGGTGENQPQHF

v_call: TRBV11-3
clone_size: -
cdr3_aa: CASSLGPLAGNTDTQYF

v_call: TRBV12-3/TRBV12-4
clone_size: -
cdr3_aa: CASRNSYTGELFF

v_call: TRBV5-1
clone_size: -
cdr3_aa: CASSLGGQGYGYTF

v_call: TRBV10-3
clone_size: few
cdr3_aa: CAISGGGAHYGYTF

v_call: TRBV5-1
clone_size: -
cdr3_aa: CASSLTAGGTEAFF

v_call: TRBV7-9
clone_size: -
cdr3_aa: CASSFDRTGASAFF

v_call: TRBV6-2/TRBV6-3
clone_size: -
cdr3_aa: CASSRYNEQFF

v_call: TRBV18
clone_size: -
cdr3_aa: CASSSRTGQETQYF

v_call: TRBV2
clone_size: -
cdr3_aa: CASSVWRGPSTDTQYF

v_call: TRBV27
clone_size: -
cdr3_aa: CASSLPSRYSSGNTIYF

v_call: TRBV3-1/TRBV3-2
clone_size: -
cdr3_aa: CASSPGLAGRRDTQYF

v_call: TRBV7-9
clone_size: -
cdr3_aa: CASSLRRGQGLHTIYF

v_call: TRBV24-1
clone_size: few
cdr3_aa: CATSEGGVYYYGYTF

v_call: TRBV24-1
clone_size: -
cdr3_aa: CATSDLTVDSPNTGELFF

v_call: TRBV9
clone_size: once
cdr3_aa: CASSVATGQGANSPLHF

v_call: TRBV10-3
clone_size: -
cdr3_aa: CAISDRNQPQHF

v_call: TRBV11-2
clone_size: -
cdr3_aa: CASSLGGFNTEAFF

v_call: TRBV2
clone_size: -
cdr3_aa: CASSGQGAGETQYF

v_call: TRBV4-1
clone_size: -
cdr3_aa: CASSQVTGQEGNQPQHF

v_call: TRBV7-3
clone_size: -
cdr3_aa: CASSLNRIHLRGSTDTQYF

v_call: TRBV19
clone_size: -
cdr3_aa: CASSHGQRNTEAFF

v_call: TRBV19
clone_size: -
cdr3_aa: CASSSGAGRNNEQFF

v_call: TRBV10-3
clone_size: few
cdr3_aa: CAIRGQEETQYF

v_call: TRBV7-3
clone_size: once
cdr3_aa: CASSLAADASYNEQFF

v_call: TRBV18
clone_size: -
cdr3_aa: CASSPSQGRRTEAFF

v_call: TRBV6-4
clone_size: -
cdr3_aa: CASSTGEAGEKLFF

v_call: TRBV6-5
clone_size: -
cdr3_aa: CASSLEGAPKPLHF

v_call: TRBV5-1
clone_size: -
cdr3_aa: CASSFEAGVYEQYF

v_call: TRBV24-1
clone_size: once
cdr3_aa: CATSDFSSGNNQPQHF

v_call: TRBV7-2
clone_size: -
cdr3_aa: CASSLGGGGRNEQFF

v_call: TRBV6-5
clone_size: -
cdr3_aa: CASRHPSGGPLLQYF

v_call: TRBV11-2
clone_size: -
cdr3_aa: CASTPVFSGNTIYF

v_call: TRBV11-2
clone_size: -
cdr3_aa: CASSVSGTETYEQYF